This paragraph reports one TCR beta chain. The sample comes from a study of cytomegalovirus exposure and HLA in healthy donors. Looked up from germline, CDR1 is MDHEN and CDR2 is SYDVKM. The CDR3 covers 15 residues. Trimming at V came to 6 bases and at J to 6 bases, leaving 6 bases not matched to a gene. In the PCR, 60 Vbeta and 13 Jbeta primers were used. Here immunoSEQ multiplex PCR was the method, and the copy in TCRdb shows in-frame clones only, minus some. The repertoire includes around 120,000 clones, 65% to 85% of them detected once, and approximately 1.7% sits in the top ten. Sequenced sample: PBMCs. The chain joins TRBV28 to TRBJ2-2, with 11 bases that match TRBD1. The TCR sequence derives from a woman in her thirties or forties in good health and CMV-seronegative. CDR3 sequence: CASRTGQGAAGELFF. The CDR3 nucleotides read TGTGCCAGCAGAACTGGACAGGGGGCGGCCGGGGAGCTGTTTTTT.